The 11 T cell receptor beta chains below were found in one sample sequenced in a study of T cells in Graves' hyperthyroidism and ophthalmopathy (dated by TCRdb to about 2019). Libraries came from multiplex PCR. The sequencer was an Illumina HiSeq 2000. TCR beta CDR3 regions were amplified from RNA transcripts. The first round of RT-PCR for the TCR CDR3 was performed with the HTBI primer set and the Qiagen OneStep RT-PCR kit. Using fastp trimming at Q25 and MiXCR clonotype assembly, TCRdb reanalyzed the public sequencing data and kept in-frame beta chains. Rows matching on CDR3 protein sequence are summarized as one entry with the most common DNA and genes. In all, the sample holds 450,000 to 700,000 distinct CDR3 sequences, and 35% to 55% of those were seen once. Together, the top ten hold 15% to 20% of the sample. The sequenced sample was peripheral blood or thyroid tissue (not recorded which). The receptors shown here come from an adult woman with Graves' disease, either hyperthyroidism or ophthalmopathy (not recorded which).

The chain uses TRBV10-1 and TRBJ2-7; 7 positions agree with TRBD1. The CDR3 is 14 amino acids. The V gene end was trimmed by 6 bases and the J gene end by 5 bases; junction bases not matched to a gene: 10. Germline loops: CDR1 WNHNN, CDR2 SYGVQD (reference sequence). CDR3 DNA: TGCGCCAGCAGAGCCCAGGGGGTCGTCGACGAGCAGTACTTC. Protein product: CASRAQGVVDEQYF.

This clonotype has a count of ten or more. The V call is TRBV7-2, the J call TRBJ1-3; D uncertain. The V gene lost 5 bases and the J gene lost 3 bases, with 11 bases spanning the gap. This CDR3 contains 14 residues. Germline loops: CDR1 SGHTA, CDR2 FQGNSA. The DNA of the CDR3 is TGTGCCAGCAGCCCTTTCTCGGGTGGAAACACCATATATTTT. It encodes CASSPFSGGNTIYF.

This clonotype was seen ten or more times. The genes are TRBV29-1 and TRBJ2-7; unclear D gene. The CDR3 extends over 13 amino acids. Germline lookup yields CDR1 SQVTM and CDR2 ANQGSEA. Trimming shortened V by 4 bases and J by 3 bases, and 13 bases separated the two germline ends. This CDR3 reads CSVVTNVDYEQYF. CDR3 nucleotides: TGCAGCGTTGTCACAAACGTCGACTACGAGCAGTACTTC.

This clonotype occurred a few times. The chain uses TRBV10-3 and TRBJ1-1; TRBD1 might be the D (5 bases). The germline CDR1 and CDR2 sequences are ENHRY and SYGVKD. V was cut by 5 bases and J by 2 bases, with 9 bases left in between. This CDR3 comprises 13 residues. This CDR3 reads CAISQRDNTEAFF. DNA of the CDR3: TGTGCCATCAGTCAAAGGGACAACACTGAAGCTTTCTTT.

In this sample, this clonotype turned up many times. The V and J genes are TRBV4-1 and TRBJ2-7; 8 nucleotides match TRBD1. Germline V gene sequence: CDR1 MGHRA, CDR2 YSYEKL. After removal of 1 base from V and 5 bases from J, the junction contained 10 bases not matched to a gene. The CDR3 runs 16 residues. The CDR3 loop reads CASSQGRTGQAHEQYF. As DNA, the CDR3 is TGCGCCAGCAGCCAAGGGCGGACGGGACAGGCACACGAGCAGTACTTC.

This clonotype was picked up many times. The gene calls are TRBV15 and TRBJ2-6, with D perhaps TRBD1 (6 bases). Germline V gene lookup returns CDR1 LNHNV and CDR2 YYDKDF (reference sequence). The length of the CDR3 is 16 residues. V lost 3 bases and J 2 bases, leaving 11 bases between the germline ends. The CDR3 protein is CATSSLTGTGANVLTF. CDR3 coding DNA: TGTGCCACCAGCAGCCTCACAGGGACTGGGGCCAACGTCCTGACTTTC.

The genes are TRBV20-1 and TRBJ1-2, with unresolved D. CDR1 and CDR2 (germline): DFQATT, SNEGSKA (reference sequence). V gave up 4 bases and J gave up 4 bases, with 10 bases separating them. The CDR3 is 12 residues long. The CDR3 loop reads CSAIDMSYGYTF. The CDR3 coding sequence is TGCAGTGCTATAGACATGTCCTATGGCTACACCTTC.

A remark on this clonotype: This likely comes from a read error, as the CDR3 has no conserved phenylalanine or tryptophan at its end. The V and J genes are TRBV7-2 and TRBJ1-1; D uncertain. The CDR3 extends over 16 amino acids. The germline V gene has CDR1 SGHTA and CDR2 FQGNSA. The germline V and J ends were trimmed by 1 base and 4 bases, with 16 bases remaining between them. The CDR3 DNA follows: TGTGCCAGCAGCTTAGGCGGAATGCAGGCGCGCACTGAAGCTTTCCTT. It yields the protein CASSLGGMQARTEAFL.

Regarding this clonotype: A much larger clone is a single base away; this may be a read error. The chain is built from TRBV5-1 and TRBJ2-7, with D perhaps matching TRBD1 or TRBD2 (5 bases each). CDR1 SGHRS and CDR2 YFSETQ come from the germline V gene. The CDR3 extends over 14 amino acids. CDR3 coding DNA: TGCGCCAGCAGCTTTCGGGGCGCGAGCTACGAGCAGCACTTC. It is translated as CASSFRGASYEQHF.

At least ten counts were recorded for this clonotype. The chain employs TRBV4-1 and TRBJ1-2, with D unclear. V was cut by 2 bases and J by 2 bases, with 21 bases left in between. Germline assignment: CDR1 MGHRA and CDR2 YSYEKL. This CDR3 is 18 amino acids long. CDR3 loop: CASSQRYNPSLQNYGYTF. The DNA of the CDR3 is TGCGCCAGCAGCCAACGATACAACCCATCCCTCCAAAACTATGGCTACACCTTC.

This sequence joins TRBV9 and TRBJ1-1, with 10 bases identical to TRBD1. This CDR3 has 15 residues. V gave up 10 bases and J gave up 3 bases; unmatched junction bases: 12. Germline V CDR1 and CDR2: SGDLS, YYNGEE. The CDR3 loop is CASRTGTGAYTEAFF. The CDR3 nucleotides are TGTGCCTCTAGAACCGGGACAGGGGCCTACACTGAAGCTTTCTTT.